The 8 T cell receptor beta chains listed next were all sequenced from one sample in a study of OX40 agonist ivuxolimab in advanced cancers. Measured with immunoSEQ multiplex PCR; TCRdb has only the in-frame clones, and not every one. The table records 58,000 or so clones, roughly 83% of them present only once. The sequences come from CD4+ or CD8+ T cells sorted from blood, collected in a trial of the OX40 agonist ivuxolimab. The receptors shown here come from an adult with an advanced solid tumor such as melanoma, head and neck, liver or kidney cancer.

The rearrangement joins TRBV7-2 to TRBJ1-3; no definite D call. This CDR3 has 13 residues. Trimming left V 4 bases short and J 1 base short, with 5 bases between. Germline V lookup: CDR1 SGHTA, CDR2 FQGNSA. CDR3 in DNA: TGTGCCAGCAGCTCTAGGTCTGGAAACACCATATATTTT. Protein: CASSSRSGNTIYF. Drawing the rest from reference TRBV7-2 and TRBJ1-3, the complete variable domain is GAGVSQSPSNKVTEKGKDVELRCDPISGHTALYWYRQSLGQGLEFLIYFQGNSAPDKSGLPSDRFSAERTGGSVSTLTIQRTQQEDSAVYLCASSSRSGNTIYFGEGSWLTVV.

This chain connects TRBV6-1 to TRBJ1-1, with 8 nucleotides matching TRBD1. The junction had 8 bases not matched to a gene; V was cut back by 6 bases and J by 5 bases. The CDR3 runs to 14 residues. Germline V gene sequence: CDR1 MNHNS, CDR2 SASEGT. The CDR3 coding sequence is TGTGCCAGCAGGCGGGACAGGATCGGGACTGAAGCTTTCTTT. This encodes CASRRDRIGTEAFF.

This chain uses TRBV21-1 with TRBJ1-1; TRBD1, the table's D call, was not compared with the DNA. TRBV21-1 is a known pseudogene. This CDR3 spans 14 amino acids. The CDR3, as DNA: TGTGCCAGCAGCGGGGGATACAGGGTTACTGAAGCTTTCTTT. It yields the protein CASSGGYRVTEAFF.

This chain joins TRBV2 and TRBJ1-2, with 7 bases lining up with TRBD1. CDR1 and CDR2 from the germline V gene are SNHLY and FYNNEI. The CDR3 loop spans 13 amino acids. J gave up 5 bases and V 1 base, and 1 base lay outside the gene matches. The CDR3 loop is CASSEGTGYGYTF. The CDR3 bases are TGTGCCAGCAGTGAAGGGACAGGTTATGGCTACACCTTC.

Note on this clone: A junction boundary mismatches the germline segment, possibly from a read error. The CDR3 reads CASSDLPQF. As DNA, the CDR3 is TGTGCCAGCAGTGACTTACCGCAATTC. The chain joins TRBV6-1 to TRBJ1-2; D unresolved. The CDR3 length is 9 residues. The V gene's germline CDR1 is MNHNS and CDR2 SASEGT.

The chain has TRBV6-1 and TRBJ2-2, with D perhaps TRBD2 (5 bases). Trimming removed 10 bases at V and 0 bases at J, with 12 bases between. CDR3 length: 14 residues. Germline V gene lookup returns CDR1 MNHNS and CDR2 SASEGT. CDR3 in amino acids: CATSLAANTGELFF. The CDR3 coding sequence is TGTGCCACCTCGCTAGCCGCGAACACCGGGGAGCTGTTTTTT.

This clone was picked up one time. The chain couples TRBV21-1 to TRBJ2-2. TRBV21-1 is marked as a pseudogene. The CDR3 length is 14 residues. CDR3 residues: CTSSRQTGTGELFF. In nucleotides, the CDR3 is TGTACCAGCAGCAGACAAACGGGCACCGGGGAGCTGTTTTTT.

This chain joins TRBV23-1 and TRBJ1-1; no firm D call. TRBV23-1 is an open reading frame whose function is uncertain. CDR3 length: 15 residues. V shed 0 bases and J shed 3 bases, with 11 bases lying between them. The CDR3 protein is CASSQSNCRDTEAFF. DNA for the CDR3: TGCGCCAGCAGTCAATCGAATTGTAGGGACACTGAAGCTTTCTTT.